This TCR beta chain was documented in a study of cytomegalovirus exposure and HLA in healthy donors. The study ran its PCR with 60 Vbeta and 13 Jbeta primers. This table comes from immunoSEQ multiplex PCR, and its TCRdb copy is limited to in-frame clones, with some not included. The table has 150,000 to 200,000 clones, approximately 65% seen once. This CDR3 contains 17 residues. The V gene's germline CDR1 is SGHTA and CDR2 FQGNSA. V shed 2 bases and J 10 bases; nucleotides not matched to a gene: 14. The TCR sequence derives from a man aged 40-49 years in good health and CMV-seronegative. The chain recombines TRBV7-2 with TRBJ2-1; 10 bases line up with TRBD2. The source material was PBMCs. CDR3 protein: CASSLTGASGRGSEQFF. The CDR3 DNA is TGTGCCAGCAGCTTAACCGGAGCTAGCGGGAGAGGTTCGGAGCAGTTCTTC.